This is a list of T cell receptor beta chains from one sample in a study of blood T cell repertoires in COVID-19. The method was immunoSEQ multiplex PCR; TCRdb's version includes in-frame clones alone and lacks a portion of them. Of about 270,000 clones listed, about 87% are singletons. Material: PBMCs or T cells enriched from blood (not recorded which). The receptors shown here come from a woman aged 45-65 years who had recovered from COVID-19. CDR3s include the opening cysteine and the closing phenylalanine or tryptophan. Fields, in order: D gene, J gene, V gene, clone size, CDR3 DNA, CDR3 protein. A D gene is named only where the DNA matches it firmly. A row's size may be missing; if present it is once, few, many or a size class.

d_gene: NA; j_gene: TRBJ1-2; v_gene: TRBV6-4; abundance: NA; CDR3nt: TGTGCCAGCAGGCCTCAGGGGTACTCTGGGGATGGCTACACCTTC; CDR3aa: CASRPQGYSGDGYTF
d_gene: TRBD2; j_gene: TRBJ2-1; v_gene: TRBV6-5; abundance: NA; CDR3nt: TGTGCCAGCAGTCAGAGGCGGGAGTCCTACAATGAGCAGTTCTTC; CDR3aa: CASSQRRESYNEQFF
d_gene: TRBD1; j_gene: TRBJ2-1; v_gene: TRBV27; abundance: NA; CDR3nt: TGTGCCAGCAGTTTAGGGGGGACAGGGGGCAGCGGCCCCTACAATGAGCAGTTCTTC; CDR3aa: CASSLGGTGGSGPYNEQFF
d_gene: TRBD1; j_gene: TRBJ2-7; v_gene: TRBV10-3; abundance: NA; CDR3nt: TGTGCCATCAGCAAAGCACCACTAAAAACAGGGGACGAGCAGTACTTC; CDR3aa: CAISKAPLKTGDEQYF
d_gene: TRBD2; j_gene: TRBJ2-3; v_gene: TRBV28; abundance: NA; CDR3nt: TGTGCCAGCAGTTTAGCGGGAGTCGGCTTGGATACGCAGTATTTT; CDR3aa: CASSLAGVGLDTQYF
d_gene: NA; j_gene: TRBJ2-7; v_gene: TRBV11-2; abundance: NA; CDR3nt: TGTGCCAGCAGCTTAGGGGCAGACCTATACGAGCAGTACTTC; CDR3aa: CASSLGADLYEQYF
d_gene: NA; j_gene: TRBJ2-1; v_gene: TRBV6-5; abundance: NA; CDR3nt: TGTGCCAGCAGTTTCAACAATGAGCAGTTCTTC; CDR3aa: CASSFNNEQFF
d_gene: TRBD1; j_gene: TRBJ2-5; v_gene: TRBV6-2/TRBV6-3; abundance: NA; CDR3nt: TGTGCCAGCAGTTACCCAGGGACAGACTTGGAGACCCAGTACTTC; CDR3aa: CASSYPGTDLETQYF
d_gene: NA; j_gene: TRBJ2-1; v_gene: TRBV28; abundance: NA; CDR3nt: TGTGCCAGCAGTCAACAGGGGAGGTACAATGAGCAGTTCTTC; CDR3aa: CASSQQGRYNEQFF
d_gene: TRBD1; j_gene: TRBJ1-4; v_gene: TRBV15; abundance: NA; CDR3nt: TGTGCCACCAGCGGCTCGACAGGGTGGAGGGAAAAACTGTTTTTT; CDR3aa: CATSGSTGWREKLFF
d_gene: NA; j_gene: TRBJ2-5; v_gene: TRBV11-1; abundance: NA; CDR3nt: TGTGCCAGCAGCTTTTTAGTAGGAGCTACCCAAGAGACCCAGTACTTC; CDR3aa: CASSFLVGATQETQYF
d_gene: TRBD2; j_gene: TRBJ2-1; v_gene: TRBV10-2; abundance: NA; CDR3nt: TGCGCCAGCAGTGAATTCAACGGGAGGGCATACAATGAGCAGTTCTTC; CDR3aa: CASSEFNGRAYNEQFF
d_gene: TRBD2; j_gene: TRBJ2-5; v_gene: TRBV2; abundance: NA; CDR3nt: TGTGCCAGCAGCCTTAGCGGGAGGGCCGGGGAGACCCAGTACTTC; CDR3aa: CASSLSGRAGETQYF
d_gene: TRBD1; j_gene: TRBJ2-7; v_gene: TRBV4-2; abundance: NA; CDR3nt: TGTGCCAGCAGCCAAGTGCCCCGACAGGGGGCCTACGAGCAGTACTTC; CDR3aa: CASSQVPRQGAYEQYF
d_gene: TRBD2; j_gene: TRBJ2-5; v_gene: TRBV28; abundance: NA; CDR3nt: TGTGCCAGCAGTTTTAGCGGGCCTCTACAAGAGACCCAGTACTTC; CDR3aa: CASSFSGPLQETQYF
d_gene: NA; j_gene: TRBJ2-7; v_gene: TRBV18; abundance: NA; CDR3nt: TGTGCCAGCTCACCACCCTCTTCGACAGCCGAGCGCGAGCAGTACTTC; CDR3aa: CASSPPSSTAEREQYF
d_gene: TRBD2; j_gene: TRBJ2-1; v_gene: TRBV28; abundance: once; CDR3nt: TGTGCCAGCAGGGAAACTAGCGGGAGGGCACAGAGCTCCTACAATGAGCAGTTCTTC; CDR3aa: CASRETSGRAQSSYNEQFF
d_gene: TRBD2; j_gene: TRBJ2-5; v_gene: TRBV5-1; abundance: NA; CDR3nt: TGCGCCAGCAGCCGGGGGCCTAGCGGGAGAGAAGAGACCCAGTACTTC; CDR3aa: CASSRGPSGREETQYF
d_gene: NA; j_gene: TRBJ2-1; v_gene: TRBV19; abundance: few; CDR3nt: TGTGCCAGTAGTCCTGGGGCAGGGTTGAGCTCCTACAATGAGCAGTTCTTC; CDR3aa: CASSPGAGLSSYNEQFF
d_gene: NA; j_gene: TRBJ2-1; v_gene: TRBV7-9; abundance: NA; CDR3nt: TGTGCCAGCAGCGATTCTATGCACAATGAGCAGTTCTTC; CDR3aa: CASSDSMHNEQFF
d_gene: NA; j_gene: TRBJ1-3; v_gene: TRBV7-2; abundance: NA; CDR3nt: TGTGCCAGCAGCGAGAGCTCTGGAAACACCATATATTTT; CDR3aa: CASSESSGNTIYF
d_gene: NA; j_gene: TRBJ1-4; v_gene: TRBV5-1; abundance: NA; CDR3nt: TGCGCCAGCAGCTTGCAAGCCCTGGTTGGTGAAAAACTGTTTTTT; CDR3aa: CASSLQALVGEKLFF
d_gene: NA; j_gene: TRBJ2-1; v_gene: TRBV6-6; abundance: NA; CDR3nt: TGTGCCAGCAGTTATCCGGGGAATGAGCAGTTCTTC; CDR3aa: CASSYPGNEQFF
d_gene: NA; j_gene: TRBJ1-2; v_gene: TRBV2; abundance: NA; CDR3nt: TGTGCCAGCTCGGGCGGGGGCAGTTCGGGCGGCTATGGCTACACCTTC; CDR3aa: CASSGGGSSGGYGYTF
d_gene: TRBD1; j_gene: TRBJ1-6; v_gene: TRBV4-2; abundance: NA; CDR3nt: TGTGCCAGCAGCCAAGCCACAGGGGGCGTCGGTTCACCCCTCCACTTT; CDR3aa: CASSQATGGVGSPLHF
d_gene: NA; j_gene: TRBJ1-1; v_gene: TRBV2; abundance: NA; CDR3nt: TGTGCCAGCAGTCCGGGGTCGCGTGAAGCTTTCTTT; CDR3aa: CASSPGSREAFF
d_gene: NA; j_gene: TRBJ1-5; v_gene: TRBV12-3/TRBV12-4; abundance: NA; CDR3nt: TGTGCCAGCACCCCCCACGGTTCTCAGCCCCAGCATTTT; CDR3aa: CASTPHGSQPQHF
d_gene: NA; j_gene: TRBJ2-3; v_gene: TRBV30; abundance: NA; CDR3nt: TGTGCCTGGAGTGTATCGCCAGGGGCTTTAGATACGCAGTATTTT; CDR3aa: CAWSVSPGALDTQYF
d_gene: TRBD2; j_gene: TRBJ2-5; v_gene: TRBV11-2; abundance: NA; CDR3nt: TGTGCCAGCAGGTGGACTAGCGGGGAAGTGGCCCAAGAGACCCAGTACTTC; CDR3aa: CASRWTSGEVAQETQYF